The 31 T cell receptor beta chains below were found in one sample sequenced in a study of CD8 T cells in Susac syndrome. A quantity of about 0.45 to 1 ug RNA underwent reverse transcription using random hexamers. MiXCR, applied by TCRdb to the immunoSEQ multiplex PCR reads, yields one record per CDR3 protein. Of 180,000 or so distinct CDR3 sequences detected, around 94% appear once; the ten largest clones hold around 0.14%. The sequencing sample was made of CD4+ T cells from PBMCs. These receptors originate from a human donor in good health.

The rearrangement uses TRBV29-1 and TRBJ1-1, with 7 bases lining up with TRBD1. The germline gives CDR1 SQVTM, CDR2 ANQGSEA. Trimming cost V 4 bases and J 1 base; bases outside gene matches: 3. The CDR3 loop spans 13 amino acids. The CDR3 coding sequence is TGCAGCGTTGTTAACAGGGGGAACACTGAAGCTTTCTTT. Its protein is CSVVNRGNTEAFF. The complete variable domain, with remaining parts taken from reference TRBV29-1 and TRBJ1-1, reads SAVISQKPSRDICQRGTSLTIQCQVDSQVTMMFWYRQQPGQSLTLIATANQGSEATYESGFVIDKFPISRPNLTFSTLTVSNMSPEDSSIYLCSVVNRGNTEAFFGQGTRLTVV.

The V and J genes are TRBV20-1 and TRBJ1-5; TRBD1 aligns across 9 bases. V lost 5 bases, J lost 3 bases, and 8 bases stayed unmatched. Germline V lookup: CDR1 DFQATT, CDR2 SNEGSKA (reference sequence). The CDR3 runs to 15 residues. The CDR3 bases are TGCAGTGCTGTGGACAGGGGACCCCACAATCAGCCCCAGCATTTT. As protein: CSAVDRGPHNQPQHF.

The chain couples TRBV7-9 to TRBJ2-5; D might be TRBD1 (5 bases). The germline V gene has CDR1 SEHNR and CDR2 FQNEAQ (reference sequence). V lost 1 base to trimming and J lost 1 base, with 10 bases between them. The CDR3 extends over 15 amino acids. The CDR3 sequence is CASSLGGTGQETQYF. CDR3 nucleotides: TGTGCCAGCAGCTTAGGGGGAACAGGCCAAGAGACCCAGTACTTC.

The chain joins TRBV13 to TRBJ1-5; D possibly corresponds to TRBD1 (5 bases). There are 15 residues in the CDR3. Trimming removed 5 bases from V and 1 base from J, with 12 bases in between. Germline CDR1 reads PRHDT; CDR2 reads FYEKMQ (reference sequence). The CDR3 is CASSRKGRSNQPQHF. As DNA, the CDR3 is TGTGCCAGCAGCCGCAAGGGACGGAGCAATCAGCCCCAGCATTTT. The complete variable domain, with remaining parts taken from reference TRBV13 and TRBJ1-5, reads AAGVIQSPRHLIKEKRETATLKCYPIPRHDTVYWYQQGPGQDPQFLISFYEKMQSDKGSIPDRFSAQQFSDYHSELNMSSLELGDSALYFCASSRKGRSNQPQHFGDGTRLSIL.

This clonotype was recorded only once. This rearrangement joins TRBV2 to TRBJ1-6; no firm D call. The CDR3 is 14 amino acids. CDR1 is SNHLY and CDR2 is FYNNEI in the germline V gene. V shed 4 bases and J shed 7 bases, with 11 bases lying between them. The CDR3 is CASSVKPPNSPLHF. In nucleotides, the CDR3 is TGTGCCAGCAGTGTAAAGCCTCCCAATTCACCCCTCCACTTT.

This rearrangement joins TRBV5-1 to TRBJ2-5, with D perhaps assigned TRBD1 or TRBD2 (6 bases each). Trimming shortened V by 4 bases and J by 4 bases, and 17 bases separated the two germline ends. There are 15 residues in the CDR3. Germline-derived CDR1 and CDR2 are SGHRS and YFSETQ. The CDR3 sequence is CASSPRRGVGETQYF. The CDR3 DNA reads TGCGCCAGCAGCCCGAGGAGGGGGGTCGGAGAGACCCAGTACTTC.

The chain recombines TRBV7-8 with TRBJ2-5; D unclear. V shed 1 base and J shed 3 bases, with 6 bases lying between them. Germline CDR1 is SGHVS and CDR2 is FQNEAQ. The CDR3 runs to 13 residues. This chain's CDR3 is CASSLGAEETQYF. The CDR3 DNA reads TGTGCCAGCAGCTTAGGGGCCGAAGAGACCCAGTACTTC.

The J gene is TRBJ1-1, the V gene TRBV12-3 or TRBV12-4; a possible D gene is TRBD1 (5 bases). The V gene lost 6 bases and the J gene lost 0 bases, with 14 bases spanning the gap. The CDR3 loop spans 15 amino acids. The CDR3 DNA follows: TGTGCCAGCAGACCCCGGTCCAGGGTGAACACTGAAGCTTTCTTT. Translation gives CASRPRSRVNTEAFF.

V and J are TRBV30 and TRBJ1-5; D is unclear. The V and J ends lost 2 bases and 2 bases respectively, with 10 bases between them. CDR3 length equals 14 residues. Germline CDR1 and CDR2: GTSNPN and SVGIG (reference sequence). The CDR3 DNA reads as TGTGCCTGGAGTCGGACGGTCGGCAATCAGCCCCAGCATTTT. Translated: CAWSRTVGNQPQHF.

CDR3 loop: CASSQDLAVYNEQFF. In nucleotides, the CDR3 is TGTGCCAGCAGCCAAGATCTGGCGGTCTACAATGAGCAGTTCTTC. The rearrangement links TRBV14 to TRBJ2-1, with no clear D. This CDR3 has 15 amino acids. Germline V gene lookup returns CDR1 SGHDN and CDR2 FVKESK. Trimming pared 0 bases from V and 3 bases from J, leaving 9 bases between.

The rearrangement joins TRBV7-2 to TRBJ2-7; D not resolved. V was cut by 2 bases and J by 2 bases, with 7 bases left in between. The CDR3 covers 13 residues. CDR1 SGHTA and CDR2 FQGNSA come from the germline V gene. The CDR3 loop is CASSLRTTYEQYF. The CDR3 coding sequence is TGTGCCAGCAGCTTACGCACGACCTACGAGCAGTACTTC.

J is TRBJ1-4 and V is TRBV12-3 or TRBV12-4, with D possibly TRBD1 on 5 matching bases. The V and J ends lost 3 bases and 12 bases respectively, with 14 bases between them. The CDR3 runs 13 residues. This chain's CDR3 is CASSLRSSRELFF. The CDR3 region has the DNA TGTGCCAGCAGTTTGAGGTCCAGCAGGGAACTGTTTTTT.

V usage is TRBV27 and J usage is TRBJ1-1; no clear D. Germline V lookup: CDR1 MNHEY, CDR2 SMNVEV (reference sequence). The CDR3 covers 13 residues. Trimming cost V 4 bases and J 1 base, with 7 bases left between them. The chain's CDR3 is CASSSRGNTEAFF. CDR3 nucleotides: TGTGCCAGCAGTTCCCGGGGGAACACTGAAGCTTTCTTT.

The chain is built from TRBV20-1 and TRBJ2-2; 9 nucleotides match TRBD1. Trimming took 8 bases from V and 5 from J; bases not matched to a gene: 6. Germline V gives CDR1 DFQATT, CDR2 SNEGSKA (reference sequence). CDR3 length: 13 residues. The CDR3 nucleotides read TGCAGTACCGAGGACAGGGGTACCGGGGAGCTGTTTTTT. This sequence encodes CSTEDRGTGELFF.

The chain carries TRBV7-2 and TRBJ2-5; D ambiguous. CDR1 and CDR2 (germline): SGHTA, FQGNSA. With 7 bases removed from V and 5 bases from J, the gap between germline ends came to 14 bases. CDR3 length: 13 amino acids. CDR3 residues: CASMAHQMETQYF. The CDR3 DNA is TGTGCCAGCATGGCTCACCAAATGGAGACCCAGTACTTC.

The CDR3 region has the DNA TGTGCCACCAGTGATGTTGGTCAGGGGGACGAGCAGTACTTC. Translating gives CATSDVGQGDEQYF. The V and J genes are TRBV24-1 and TRBJ2-7, with 7 positions matching TRBD1. Per germline, CDR1 KGHDR and CDR2 SFDVKD. Unmatched junction bases numbered 6, after V lost 3 bases and J lost 5 bases. The CDR3 has 14 amino acids.

The CDR3 sequence is CASTGQGADTQYF. The CDR3 DNA is TGTGCCAGTACCGGACAGGGGGCAGATACGCAGTATTTT. The chain recombines TRBV19 with TRBJ2-3, with 10 nucleotides matching TRBD1. Germline CDR1 and CDR2: LNHDA and SQIVND (reference sequence). This CDR3 has 13 amino acids. V lost 7 bases to trimming and J lost 4 bases; unmatched junction nucleotides: 2.

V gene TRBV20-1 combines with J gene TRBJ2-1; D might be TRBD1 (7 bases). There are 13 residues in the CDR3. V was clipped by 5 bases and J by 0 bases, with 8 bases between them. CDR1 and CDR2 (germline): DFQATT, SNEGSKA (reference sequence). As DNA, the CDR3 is TGCAGTGCTCAGGGGGGCTCCTACAATGAGCAGTTCTTC. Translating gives CSAQGGSYNEQFF.

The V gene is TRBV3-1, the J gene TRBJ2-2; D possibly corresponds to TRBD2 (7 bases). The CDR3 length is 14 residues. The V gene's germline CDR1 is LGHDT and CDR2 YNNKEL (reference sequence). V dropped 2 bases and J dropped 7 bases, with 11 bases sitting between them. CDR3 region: CASSQRRGRGELFF. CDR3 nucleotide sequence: TGTGCCAGCAGCCAACGGCGGGGGCGCGGGGAGCTGTTTTTT.

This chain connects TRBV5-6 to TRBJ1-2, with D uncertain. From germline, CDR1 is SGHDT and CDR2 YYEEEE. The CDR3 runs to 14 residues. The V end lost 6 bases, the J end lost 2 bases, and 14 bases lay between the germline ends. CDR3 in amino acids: CASTTGRPNYGYTF. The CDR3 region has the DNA TGTGCCAGCACCACGGGGAGACCGAACTATGGCTACACCTTC. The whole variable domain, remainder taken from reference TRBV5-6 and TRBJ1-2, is DAGVTQSPTHLIKTRGQQVTLRCSPKSGHDTVSWYQQALGQGPQFIFQYYEEEERQRGNFPDRFSGHQFPNYSSELNVNALLLGDSALYLCASTTGRPNYGYTFGSGTRLTVV.

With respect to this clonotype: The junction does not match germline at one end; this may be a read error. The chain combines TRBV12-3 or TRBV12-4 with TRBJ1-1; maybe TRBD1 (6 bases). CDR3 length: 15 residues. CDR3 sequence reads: CASRLGGAGNTEAFF. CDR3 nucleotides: TGTGCCAGCAGGTTAGGGGGGGCCGGGAACACTGAAGCTTTCTTT.

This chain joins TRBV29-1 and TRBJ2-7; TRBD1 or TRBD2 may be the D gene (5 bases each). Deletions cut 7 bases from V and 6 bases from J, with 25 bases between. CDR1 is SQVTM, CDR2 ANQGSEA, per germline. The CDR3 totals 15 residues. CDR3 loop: CSDVPPIRDHPEQYF. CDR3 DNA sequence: TGCAGCGACGTCCCTCCGATCCGGGACCATCCCGAGCAGTACTTC.

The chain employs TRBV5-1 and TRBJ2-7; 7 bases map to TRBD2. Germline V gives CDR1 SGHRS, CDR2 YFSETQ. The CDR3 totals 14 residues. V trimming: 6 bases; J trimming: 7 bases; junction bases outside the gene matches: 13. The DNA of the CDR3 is TGCGCCAGCACCCTCGGGGGGAAATCCCAAGAGCAGTACTTC. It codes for CASTLGGKSQEQYF.

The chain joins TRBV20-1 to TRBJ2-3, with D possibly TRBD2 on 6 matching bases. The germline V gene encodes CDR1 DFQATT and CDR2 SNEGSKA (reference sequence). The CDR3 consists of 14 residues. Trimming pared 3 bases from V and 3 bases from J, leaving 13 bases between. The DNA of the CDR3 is TGCAGTGCTAGCTTCCTGGGGGGAACAGATACGCAGTATTTT. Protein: CSASFLGGTDTQYF.

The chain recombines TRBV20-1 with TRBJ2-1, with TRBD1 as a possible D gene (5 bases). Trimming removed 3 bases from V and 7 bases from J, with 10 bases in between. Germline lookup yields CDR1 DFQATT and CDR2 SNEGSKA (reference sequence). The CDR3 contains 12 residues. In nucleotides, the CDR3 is TGCAGTGCTAGCGAAGGGGCGAATGAGCAGTTCTTC. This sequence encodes CSASEGANEQFF.

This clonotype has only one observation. The DNA of the CDR3 is TGTGCCAGCAGCCCGGACTCCGCTGAAGCTTTCTTT. It yields the protein CASSPDSAEAFF. The chain uses TRBV7-9 and TRBJ1-1; D is ambiguous. V was cut by 5 bases and J by 6 bases, with 10 bases left in between. CDR3 length: 12 residues. The V gene's germline CDR1 is SEHNR and CDR2 FQNEAQ (reference sequence).

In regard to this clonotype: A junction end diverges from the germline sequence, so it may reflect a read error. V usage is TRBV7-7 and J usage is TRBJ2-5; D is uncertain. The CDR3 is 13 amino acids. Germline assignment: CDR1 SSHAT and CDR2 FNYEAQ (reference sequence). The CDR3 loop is CASSSDRQETQYF. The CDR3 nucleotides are TGTGCTAGCAGCTCGGACCGCCAAGAGACCCAGTACTTC.

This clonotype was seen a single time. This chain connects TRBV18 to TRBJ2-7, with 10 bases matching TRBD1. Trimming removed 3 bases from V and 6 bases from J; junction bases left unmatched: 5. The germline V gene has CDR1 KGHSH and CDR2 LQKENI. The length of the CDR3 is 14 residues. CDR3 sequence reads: CASSPPGQGFEQYF. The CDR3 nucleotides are TGTGCCAGCTCACCCCCGGGACAGGGGTTCGAGCAGTACTTC.

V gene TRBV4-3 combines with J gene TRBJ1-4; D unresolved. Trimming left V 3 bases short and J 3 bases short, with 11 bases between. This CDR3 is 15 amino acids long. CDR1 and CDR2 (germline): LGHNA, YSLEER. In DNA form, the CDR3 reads TGCGCCAGCAGCCAGGCCCAGGCCGCTAATGAAAAACTGTTTTTT. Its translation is CASSQAQAANEKLFF.

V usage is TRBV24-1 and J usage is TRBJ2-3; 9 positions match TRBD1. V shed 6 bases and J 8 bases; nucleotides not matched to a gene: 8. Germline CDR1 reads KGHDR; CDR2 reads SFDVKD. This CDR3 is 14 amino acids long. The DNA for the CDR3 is TGTGCCACCAGTTGGACCGGGACAGGGACTACGCAGTATTTT. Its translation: CATSWTGTGTTQYF.

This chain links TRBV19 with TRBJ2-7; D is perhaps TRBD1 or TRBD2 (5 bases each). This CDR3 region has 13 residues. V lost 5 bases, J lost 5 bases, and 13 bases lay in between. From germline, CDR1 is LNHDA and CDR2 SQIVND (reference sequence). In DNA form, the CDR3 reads TGTGCCAGTAGTCACCAGAGGGGTAACGAGCAGTACTTC. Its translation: CASSHQRGNEQYF.